The 5 T cell receptor beta chains in this list originate from one sample, sequenced in a study of early T cells in non-severe SARS-CoV-2 infection. TCRdb analysed the 5' RACE reads with MiXCR anew, one entry per CDR3 protein. The sample includes under 75,000 distinct CDR3 sequences, under 15% of them seen just once. Sequenced material: whole blood. Receptor source: an adult who was a healthcare worker with PCR-confirmed SARS-CoV-2 infection or an uninfected control (not recorded which).

This clonotype appeared many times. The chain links TRBV9 to TRBJ1-1; D gene ambiguous. V shed 2 bases and J shed 4 bases, with 9 bases lying between them. Germline V gene lookup returns CDR1 SGDLS and CDR2 YYNGEE. The CDR3 length is 13 residues. The CDR3 DNA follows: TGTGCCAGCAGCGTCCGCTGGGGCACTGAAGCTTTCTTT. Translation: CASSVRWGTEAFF. Supplemented by reference TRBV9 and TRBJ1-1, the full variable domain reads DSGVTQTPKHLITATGQRVTLRCSPRSGDLSVYWYQQSLDQGLQFLIQYYNGEERAKGNILERFSAQQFPDLHSELNLSSLELGDSALYFCASSVRWGTEAFFGQGTRLTVV.

V gene TRBV29-1 combines with J gene TRBJ2-2; the match to TRBD1 covers 11 bases. The V and J ends lost 7 bases and 1 base, in that order; junction bases with no gene match: 5. The CDR3 length is 15 residues. Germline V lookup: CDR1 SQVTM, CDR2 ANQGSEA. CDR3 protein: CSGRTGGLNTGELFF. In DNA form, the CDR3 reads TGCAGCGGCAGGACAGGGGGCCTGAACACCGGGGAGCTGTTTTTT.

At least ten counts were recorded for this clonotype. J is TRBJ2-4 and V is TRBV7-2, with TRBD2 matching over 9 bases. The germline V gene has CDR1 SGHTA and CDR2 FQGNSA. V was pared by 5 bases and J by 8 bases, with 10 bases of the junction left unmatched. The length of the CDR3 is 15 residues. CDR3 sequence reads: CASSKTSGKGDIQYF. The DNA of the CDR3 is TGTGCCAGCAGCAAGACTAGCGGTAAAGGGGACATTCAGTACTTC.

This clonotype was seen only a few times. V and J are TRBV27 and TRBJ1-6; D is unclear. This CDR3 comprises 13 residues. CDR1 and CDR2 (germline): MNHEY, SMNVEV (reference sequence). V lost 8 bases to trimming and J lost 14 bases, with 19 bases between them. CDR3 DNA sequence: TGTGCCAGCCTCGACATGCGCACTTGGGCCCTCCACTTT. As protein: CASLDMRTWALHF.

In its sample, this clonotype was seen many times. The chain is built from TRBV7-9 and TRBJ2-1; D is tentatively TRBD1 or TRBD2 (5 bases each). With 1 base removed from V and 8 bases from J, the gap between germline ends came to 6 bases. The CDR3 is made up of 12 amino acids. CDR1 and CDR2 (germline): SEHNR, FQNEAQ (reference sequence). CDR3 coding DNA: TGTGCCAGCAGCTTAGTGGGGGATGAGCAGTTCTTC. Translating it yields CASSLVGDEQFF.